This TCR beta chain was found in a study of blood T cell repertoires in COVID-19. About the research overall: Sources were T cells, B-cell-depleted T cells, or PBMCs; the material itself was cDNA or gDNA.

Seattle enrolled patients during active infection and tracked them longitudinally. This CDR3 spans 14 amino acids. Germline V gene data show CDR1 as LGHNA and CDR2 as YSLEER. Trimming removed 0 bases from V and 4 bases from J, with 8 bases in between. Authors' processing steps: By means of reference gene primer amplification, nucleated cell counts were estimated. Sequenced by immunoSEQ multiplex PCR; TCRdb stores in-frame clones only, minus some. V and J calls and clone size follow that table, whereas D and trimming were derived from the DNA. The data show roughly 45,000 clones, more than 80% seen once.

The receptor was isolated from a man aged 55 to 70 with COVID-19, enrolled during active disease. Sequencing used peripheral blood. The V and J genes are TRBV4-3 and TRBJ2-3; no firm D call. The CDR3 region has the DNA TGCGCCAGCAGCCAAGATGGTCCGGCAGATACGCAGTATTTT. Its protein is CASSQDGPADTQYF.